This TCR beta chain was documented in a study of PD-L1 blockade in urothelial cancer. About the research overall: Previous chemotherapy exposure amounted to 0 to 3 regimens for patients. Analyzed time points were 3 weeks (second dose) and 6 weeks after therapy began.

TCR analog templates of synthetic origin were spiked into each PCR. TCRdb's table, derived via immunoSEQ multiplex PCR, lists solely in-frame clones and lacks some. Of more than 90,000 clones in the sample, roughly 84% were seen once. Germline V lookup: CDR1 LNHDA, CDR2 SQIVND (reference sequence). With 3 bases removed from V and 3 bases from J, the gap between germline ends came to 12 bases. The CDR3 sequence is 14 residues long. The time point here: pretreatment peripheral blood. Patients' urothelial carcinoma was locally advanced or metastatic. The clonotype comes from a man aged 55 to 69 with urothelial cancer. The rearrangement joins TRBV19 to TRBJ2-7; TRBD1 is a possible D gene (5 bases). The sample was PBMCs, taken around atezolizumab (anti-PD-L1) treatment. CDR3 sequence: CASSIGGAGYEQYF. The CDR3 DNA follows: TGTGCCAGTAGTATTGGTGGGGCAGGCTACGAGCAGTACTTC.